Listed below are T cell receptor beta chains from one sample, sequenced in a study of T cells in localized non-small cell lung cancer. Assay: immunoSEQ multiplex PCR; the TCRdb copy retains only in-frame clones and omits some. Here the sample spans 13,000 to 15,000 clones, around nine tenths being singletons. The sample was peripheral blood mononuclear cells, taken before any cancer treatment. The receptors come from a man between 40 and 70 years old with stage III lung adenocarcinoma. The CDR3 runs from the conserved cysteine through the conserved F or W. The order of the fields is clone size, V gene, D gene, J gene, CDR3 DNA, CDR3 protein. A D gene is named only where the DNA matches it firmly. The size of a clone is reported for some rows only, either as once, few or many, or as a class for expanded clones.

clone size: -; V gene: TRBV7-9; D gene: -; J gene: TRBJ2-3; CDR3 DNA: TGTGCCAGCAGCTTAAGCCTAGCTCCCACAGATACGCAGTATTTT; CDR3 protein: CASSLSLAPTDTQYF
clone size: -; V gene: TRBV6-5; D gene: TRBD1; J gene: TRBJ2-4; CDR3 DNA: TGTGCCAGCACCGGACAGGGGGCCTCCGAAAACATTCAGTACTTC; CDR3 protein: CASTGQGASENIQYF
clone size: once; V gene: TRBV6-5; D gene: TRBD1; J gene: TRBJ2-5; CDR3 DNA: TGTGCCAGCAGTTACTCCGGGACAGGGCAGGGCGAGACCCAGTACTTC; CDR3 protein: CASSYSGTGQGETQYF
clone size: -; V gene: TRBV18; D gene: TRBD2; J gene: TRBJ2-1; CDR3 DNA: TGTGCCAGCTCACGACGACTAGCGGCCACCTACAATGAGCAGTTCTTC; CDR3 protein: CASSRRLAATYNEQFF
clone size: once; V gene: TRBV2; D gene: -; J gene: TRBJ2-7; CDR3 DNA: TGTGCCAGCAGTGGAGCGATCTCCTACGAGCAGTACTTC; CDR3 protein: CASSGAISYEQYF
clone size: -; V gene: TRBV4-1; D gene: TRBD1; J gene: TRBJ1-5; CDR3 DNA: TGCGCCAGCAGCCAGGGACAGGGGGGTAATCAGCCCCAGCATTTT; CDR3 protein: CASSQGQGGNQPQHF
clone size: -; V gene: TRBV9; D gene: -; J gene: TRBJ1-2; CDR3 DNA: TGTGCCAGCAGCGTAGTGACAGCCCCCTATGGCTACACCTTC; CDR3 protein: CASSVVTAPYGYTF
clone size: -; V gene: TRBV30; D gene: -; J gene: TRBJ1-1; CDR3 DNA: TGTGCCTGGAGTGTACTAAGGAGGCGGCCTGAAGCTTTCTTT; CDR3 protein: CAWSVLRRRPEAFF
clone size: -; V gene: TRBV25-1; D gene: TRBD2; J gene: TRBJ2-3; CDR3 DNA: TGTGCCAGCAGTGACGGCTCCGGCGGGAGGGCCAGAGATACGCAGTATTTT; CDR3 protein: CASSDGSGGRARDTQYF
clone size: -; V gene: TRBV29-1; D gene: TRBD1; J gene: TRBJ2-7; CDR3 DNA: TGCAGCGTTGAAAGGGGACAGGGACAGTTCTACGAGCAGTACTTC; CDR3 protein: CSVERGQGQFYEQYF
clone size: once; V gene: TRBV19; D gene: -; J gene: TRBJ2-3; CDR3 DNA: TGTGCCAGTAGTACAGGACGGATCAGCACAGATACGCAGTATTTT; CDR3 protein: CASSTGRISTDTQYF
clone size: -; V gene: TRBV30; D gene: -; J gene: TRBJ2-7; CDR3 DNA: TGTGCCTGGAGTAGGCTAGGTACCTTTGACGAGCAGTACTTC; CDR3 protein: CAWSRLGTFDEQYF
clone size: -; V gene: TRBV6-6; D gene: TRBD1; J gene: TRBJ1-2; CDR3 DNA: TGTGCCAGCAGTCCAGGGGGGGGCTATGGCTACACCTTC; CDR3 protein: CASSPGGGYGYTF
clone size: -; V gene: TRBV2; D gene: -; J gene: TRBJ2-1; CDR3 DNA: TGTGCCAGCAAATTAGTAACTAGCAGCAATGAGCAGTTCTTC; CDR3 protein: CASKLVTSSNEQFF
clone size: -; V gene: TRBV7-8; D gene: -; J gene: TRBJ2-7; CDR3 DNA: TGTGCCAGCAGCTTTGGGCAGTCCTACGAGCAGTACTTC; CDR3 protein: CASSFGQSYEQYF
clone size: -; V gene: TRBV7-9; D gene: -; J gene: TRBJ1-4; CDR3 DNA: TGTGCCAGCAGCCCCGTTTACAGGGAATATGAAAAACTGTTTTTT; CDR3 protein: CASSPVYREYEKLFF
clone size: -; V gene: TRBV19; D gene: TRBD1; J gene: TRBJ2-7; CDR3 DNA: TGTGCCAGTAGTGGGGGGACAGGTCGTTACGAGCAGTACTTC; CDR3 protein: CASSGGTGRYEQYF
clone size: few; V gene: TRBV6-4; D gene: -; J gene: TRBJ1-2; CDR3 DNA: TGTGCCAGCAGTCCCGGGACGGCCGTCCAAGGGGGCTACACCTTC; CDR3 protein: CASSPGTAVQGGYTF
clone size: -; V gene: TRBV27; D gene: TRBD2; J gene: TRBJ2-2; CDR3 DNA: TGTGCCAGCAGTTTATCGGGGACTAGCCCCTTTGCCGGGGAGCTGTTTTTT; CDR3 protein: CASSLSGTSPFAGELFF
clone size: -; V gene: TRBV28; D gene: -; J gene: TRBJ2-3; CDR3 DNA: TGTGCCAGCAGTTTAGGGTCCTCCACAGGGTTGGGCACAGATACGCAGTATTTT; CDR3 protein: CASSLGSSTGLGTDTQYF
clone size: -; V gene: TRBV5-1; D gene: -; J gene: TRBJ1-1; CDR3 DNA: TGCGCCAGCAGCTTTTCAGAAAACACTGAAGCTTTCTTT; CDR3 protein: CASSFSENTEAFF
clone size: -; V gene: TRBV5-1; D gene: -; J gene: TRBJ2-2; CDR3 DNA: TGCGCCAGCAGCTTGCGGTCGAACACCGGGGAGCTGTTTTTT; CDR3 protein: CASSLRSNTGELFF
clone size: -; V gene: TRBV6-1; D gene: -; J gene: TRBJ2-1; CDR3 DNA: TGTGCCAGCAGGCCTTTTTCTCTCTCCTACAATGAGCAGTTCTTC; CDR3 protein: CASRPFSLSYNEQFF